This T cell receptor (beta chain) was recorded in a study of CD8+ T cells in alopecia areata. The authors extracted RNA and reverse transcribed it into cDNA as the sequencing template. Libraries were prepared by immunoSEQ multiplex PCR; TCRdb keeps only in-frame clonotypes and omits some of them. The sample holds 120,000 or so clones, roughly 57% seen once. The length of the CDR3 is 13 residues. With 7 bases removed from V and 3 bases from J, the gap between germline ends came to 12 bases. Germline V gene sequence: CDR1 SQVTM, CDR2 ANQGSEA. This clone occurred a few times. Treatment here: oral pan-JAK inhibitor, 5-10 mg twice daily.

The receptor's source is a human donor with alopecia areata. The chain links TRBV29-1 to TRBJ1-4; possibly TRBD1 for D (6 bases). The sample was CD4+ T cells sorted from blood, taken at week 4, from a patient treated with tofacitinib. The CDR3 sequence: CSGWGAPNEKLFF. The CDR3 nucleotides are TGCAGCGGCTGGGGGGCGCCTAATGAAAAACTGTTTTTT.